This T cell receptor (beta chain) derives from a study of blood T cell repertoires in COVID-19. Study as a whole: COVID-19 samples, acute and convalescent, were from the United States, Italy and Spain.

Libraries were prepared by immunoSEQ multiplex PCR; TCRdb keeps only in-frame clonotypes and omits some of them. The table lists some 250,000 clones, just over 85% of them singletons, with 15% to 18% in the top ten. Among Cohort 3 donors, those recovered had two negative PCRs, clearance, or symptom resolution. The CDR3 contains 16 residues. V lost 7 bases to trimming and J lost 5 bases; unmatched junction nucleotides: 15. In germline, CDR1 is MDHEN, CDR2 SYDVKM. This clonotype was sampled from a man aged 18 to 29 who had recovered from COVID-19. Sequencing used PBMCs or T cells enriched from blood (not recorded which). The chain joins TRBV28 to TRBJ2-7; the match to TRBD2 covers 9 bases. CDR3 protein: CASTPRGSGSTNEQYF. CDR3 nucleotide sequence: TGTGCCAGCACCCCTCGGGGTAGCGGGAGTACCAACGAGCAGTACTTC.